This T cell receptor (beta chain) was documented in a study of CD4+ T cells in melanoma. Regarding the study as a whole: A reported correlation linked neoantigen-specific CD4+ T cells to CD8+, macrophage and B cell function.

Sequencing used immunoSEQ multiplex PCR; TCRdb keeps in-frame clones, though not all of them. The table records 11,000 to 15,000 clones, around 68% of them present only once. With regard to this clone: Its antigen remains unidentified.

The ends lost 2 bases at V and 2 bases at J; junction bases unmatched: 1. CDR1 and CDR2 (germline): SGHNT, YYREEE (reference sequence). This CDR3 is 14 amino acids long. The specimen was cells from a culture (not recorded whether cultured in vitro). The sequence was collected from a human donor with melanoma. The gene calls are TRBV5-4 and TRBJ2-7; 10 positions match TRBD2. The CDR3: CASSLAGGTYEQYF. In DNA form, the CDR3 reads TGTGCCAGCAGCTTAGCGGGGGGGACCTACGAGCAGTACTTC.